Sequencing of this T cell receptor beta chain was carried out in a study of T cells expressing NK-cell markers. General observations from the study: In a group of 5 or 6 donors, dominant NKG2C+ clonotypes represented 1.0-7.0% of CD8+ T cells.

In the case of this clonotype: Its antigen is not known.

TCRdb re-called the 5' RACE reads, yielding one record per CDR3 amino acid sequence without DNA. The sample data list 200,000 to 300,000 distinct CDR3 sequences. Germline CDR1 LGHNA, CDR2 YSLEER. The CDR3 is 16 amino acids. J is TRBJ2-1 and V is TRBV4-3; the TCRdb D gene call, TRBD2, has no DNA to confirm it. Sequencing used blood T cells: a sorted CD56 or NKG2C T cell subset, CD4+ or CD8+ T cells, or bulk PBMC T cells (not recorded which). This sequence originates from a woman between 18 and 69 years old in good health. CDR3 region: CASSQDRLAGANEQFF.